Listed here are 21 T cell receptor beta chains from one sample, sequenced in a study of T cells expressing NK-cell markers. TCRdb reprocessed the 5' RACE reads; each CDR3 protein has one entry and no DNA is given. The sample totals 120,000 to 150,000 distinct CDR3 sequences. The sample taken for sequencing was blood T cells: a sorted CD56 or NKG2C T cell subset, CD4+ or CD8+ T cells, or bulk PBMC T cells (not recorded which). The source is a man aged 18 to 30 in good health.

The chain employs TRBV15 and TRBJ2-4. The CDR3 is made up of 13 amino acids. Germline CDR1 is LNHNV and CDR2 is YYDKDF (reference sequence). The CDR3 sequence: CATSRLTENIQYF.

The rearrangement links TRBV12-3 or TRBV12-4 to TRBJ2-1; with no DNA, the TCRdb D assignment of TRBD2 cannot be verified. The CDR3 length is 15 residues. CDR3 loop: CASSFSSGSFDEQFF.

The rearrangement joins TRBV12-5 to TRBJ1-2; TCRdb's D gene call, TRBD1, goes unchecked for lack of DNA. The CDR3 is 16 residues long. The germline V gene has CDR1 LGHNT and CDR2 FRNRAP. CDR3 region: CASGRGSQPSNYGYTF.

The CDR3: CATSRDRGPSQPQHF. The rearrangement links TRBV15 to TRBJ1-5; as DNA is missing, the TRBD1 call by TCRdb cannot be tested. This CDR3 has 15 amino acids. The germline V gene has CDR1 LNHNV and CDR2 YYDKDF (reference sequence).

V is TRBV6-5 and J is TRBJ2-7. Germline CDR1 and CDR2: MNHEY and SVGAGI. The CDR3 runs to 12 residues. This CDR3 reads CASGHSWDEQYF.

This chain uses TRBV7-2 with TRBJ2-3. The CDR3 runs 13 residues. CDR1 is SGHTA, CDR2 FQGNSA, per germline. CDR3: CASSKFRTDTQYF.

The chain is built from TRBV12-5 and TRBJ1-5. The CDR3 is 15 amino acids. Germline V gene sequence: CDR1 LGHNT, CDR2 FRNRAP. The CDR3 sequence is CASGLSWRRGWTQHF.

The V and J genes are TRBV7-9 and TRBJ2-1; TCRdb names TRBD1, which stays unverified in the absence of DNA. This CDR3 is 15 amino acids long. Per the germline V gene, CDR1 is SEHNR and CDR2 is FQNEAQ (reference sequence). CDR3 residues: CASSLGGVATNEQFF.

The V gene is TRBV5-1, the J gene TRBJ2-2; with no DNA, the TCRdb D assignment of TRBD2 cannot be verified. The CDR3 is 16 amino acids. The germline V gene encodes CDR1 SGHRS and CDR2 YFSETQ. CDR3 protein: CASSLGPSGDTGELFF. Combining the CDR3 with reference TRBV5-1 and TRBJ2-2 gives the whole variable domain KAGVTQTPRYLIKTRGQQVTLSCSPISGHRSVSWYQQTPGQGLQFLFEYFSETQRNKGNFPGRFSGRQFSNSRSEMNVSTLELGDSALYLCASSLGPSGDTGELFFGEGSRLTVL.

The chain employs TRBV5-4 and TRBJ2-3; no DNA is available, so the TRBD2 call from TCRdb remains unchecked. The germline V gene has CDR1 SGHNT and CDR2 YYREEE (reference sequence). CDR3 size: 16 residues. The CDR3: CASSSRLAGPTDTQYF. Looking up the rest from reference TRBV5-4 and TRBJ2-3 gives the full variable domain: ETGVTQSPTHLIKTRGQQVTLRCSSQSGHNTVSWYQQALGQGPQFIFQYYREEENGRGNFPPRFSGLQFPNYSSELNVNALELDDSALYLCASSSRLAGPTDTQYFGPGTRLTVL.

CDR3 in amino acids: CASSLGRGPNNEQFF. This chain links TRBV7-2 with TRBJ2-1; there is no DNA to check the TCRdb D call of TRBD1. Germline loops: CDR1 SGHTA, CDR2 FQGNSA. CDR3 length: 15 residues. Full variable domain (rest looked up from reference TRBV7-2 and TRBJ2-1): GAGVSQSPSNKVTEKGKDVELRCDPISGHTALYWYRQSLGQGLEFLIYFQGNSAPDKSGLPSDRFSAERTGGSVSTLTIQRTQQEDSAVYLCASSLGRGPNNEQFFGPGTRLTVL.

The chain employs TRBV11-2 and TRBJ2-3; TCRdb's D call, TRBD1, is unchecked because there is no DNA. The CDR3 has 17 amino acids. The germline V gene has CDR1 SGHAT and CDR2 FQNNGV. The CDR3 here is CASSLVTGSPSTDTQYF.

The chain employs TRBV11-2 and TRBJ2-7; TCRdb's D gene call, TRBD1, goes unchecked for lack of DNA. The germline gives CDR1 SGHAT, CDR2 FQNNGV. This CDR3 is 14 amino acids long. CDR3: CASSLAGQGYEQYF.

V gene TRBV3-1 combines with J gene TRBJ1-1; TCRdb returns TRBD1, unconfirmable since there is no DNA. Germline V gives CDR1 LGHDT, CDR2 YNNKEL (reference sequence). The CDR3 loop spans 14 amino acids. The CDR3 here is CASSPDRAGTEAFF.

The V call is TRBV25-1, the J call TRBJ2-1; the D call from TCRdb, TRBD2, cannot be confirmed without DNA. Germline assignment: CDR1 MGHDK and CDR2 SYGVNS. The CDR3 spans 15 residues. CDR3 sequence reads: CASAKSSGRRNEQFF.

CDR3 loop: CASSEREGSTYNEQFF. V gene TRBV6-1 combines with J gene TRBJ2-1; TCRdb gives TRBD2 as the D gene, but with no DNA this cannot be confirmed. CDR1 is MNHNS and CDR2 is SASEGT in the germline V gene. There are 16 residues in the CDR3.

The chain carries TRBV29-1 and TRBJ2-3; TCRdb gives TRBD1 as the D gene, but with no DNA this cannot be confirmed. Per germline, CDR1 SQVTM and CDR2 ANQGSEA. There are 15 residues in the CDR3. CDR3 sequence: CSVETGGMGTDTQYF.

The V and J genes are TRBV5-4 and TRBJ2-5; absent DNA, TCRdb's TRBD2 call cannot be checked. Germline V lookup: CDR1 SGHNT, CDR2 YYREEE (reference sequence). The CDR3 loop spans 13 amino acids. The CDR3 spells CASSSGLPETQYF.

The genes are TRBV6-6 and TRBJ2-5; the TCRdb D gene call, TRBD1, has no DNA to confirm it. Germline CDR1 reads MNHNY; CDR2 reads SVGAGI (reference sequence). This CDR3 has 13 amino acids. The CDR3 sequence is CASSPLLGETQYF.

This chain's CDR3 is CASSLGDLEQFF. The rearrangement joins TRBV7-8 to TRBJ2-1; TCRdb's D call, TRBD2, is unchecked because there is no DNA. This CDR3 spans 12 amino acids. Germline V gene sequence: CDR1 SGHVS, CDR2 FQNEAQ.

The CDR3 reads CASSSNRDRYEQYF. The V gene is TRBV7-2, the J gene TRBJ2-7; TCRdb proposes TRBD1, but this gene call is untestable without DNA. Germline values: CDR1 SGHTA, CDR2 FQGNSA. This CDR3 contains 14 residues.